A single sample is the source of the 27 T cell receptor beta chains below, sequenced in a study of blood T cell repertoires in COVID-19. Some clones are missing from TCRdb's copy, which holds only in-frame ones; the method was immunoSEQ multiplex PCR. This table has over 350,000 clones, roughly 85% appearing once. The source material was peripheral blood. These receptors were collected from a woman aged 25 to 39 with active or convalescent COVID-19.

This clone has more than one count but fewer than ten. This rearrangement joins TRBV6-6 to TRBJ1-2, with 8 bases lining up with TRBD1. The V gene's germline CDR1 is MNHNY and CDR2 SVGAGI (reference sequence). V lost 7 bases and J lost 4; bases outside the gene matches: 11. The CDR3 extends over 15 amino acids. CDR3 region: CASTNPGGGIYGYTF. In DNA form, the CDR3 reads TGTGCCAGCACCAACCCAGGGGGCGGGATCTATGGCTACACCTTC.

The chain is built from TRBV4-2 and TRBJ2-3, with 11 bases identical to TRBD2. The trim removed 4 bases at V and 4 bases at J, leaving 10 bases unmatched. The germline CDR1 and CDR2 sequences are LGHNA and YNFKEQ. The length of the CDR3 is 17 residues. In DNA, the CDR3 is TGTGCCAGCAGCCCCAACGAACTAGCGGGGGACGCAGATACGCAGTATTTT. It codes for CASSPNELAGDADTQYF.

The chain uses TRBV11-2 and TRBJ2-1, with D unresolved. V dropped 2 bases and J dropped 6 bases, with 20 bases sitting between them. Germline CDR1 reads SGHAT; CDR2 reads FQNNGV. The CDR3 runs 17 residues. The CDR3 reads CASSLLSSQTGSNEQFF. The CDR3 DNA reads as TGTGCCAGCAGCTTACTTTCCTCTCAGACTGGTAGCAATGAGCAGTTCTTC.

V and J are TRBV5-1 and TRBJ1-3; TRBD1 is a possible D gene (6 bases). The CDR3 is made up of 16 amino acids. Germline V gene lookup returns CDR1 SGHRS and CDR2 YFSETQ. Trimming took off 3 bases at V and 0 bases at J, with 13 bases between the two ends. This CDR3 is CASSSDSYGSGNTIYF. The CDR3 nucleotides read TGCGCCAGCAGCTCGGACAGTTACGGCTCTGGAAACACCATATATTTT.

The chain is built from TRBV3-1 (or the pseudogene TRBV3-2) and TRBJ2-5; 8 bases align to TRBD2. Trimming took 7 bases from V and 1 from J; bases not matched to a gene: 11. The CDR3 length is 16 residues. Germline assignment: CDR1 LGHDT and CDR2 YNNKEL (reference sequence). The CDR3 DNA reads TGTGCCAGCATTACCACTAGCGGAGGGGTCCAAGAGACCCAGTACTTC. Translating it yields CASITTSGGVQETQYF.

The chain recombines TRBV3-1 (or the pseudogene TRBV3-2) with TRBJ2-1; 9 bases map to TRBD1. From germline, CDR1 is LGHDT and CDR2 YNNKEL (reference sequence). This CDR3 has 16 residues. After removal of 2 bases from V and 7 bases from J, the junction contained 9 bases not matched to a gene. The CDR3 sequence: CASSQWPGQGGNEQFF. The CDR3 region has the DNA TGTGCCAGCAGCCAATGGCCGGGACAGGGTGGTAATGAGCAGTTCTTC.

The V and J genes are TRBV5-4 and TRBJ2-3, with 9 bases identical to TRBD1. This CDR3 is built from 15 residues. Germline V lookup: CDR1 SGHNT, CDR2 YYREEE (reference sequence). With 5 bases clipped from V and 3 bases from J, the junction kept 7 bases outside the gene matches. In DNA form, the CDR3 reads TGTGCCAGCAGTGACACAGGGGGCGAAACAGATACGCAGTATTTT. This encodes CASSDTGGETDTQYF.

This rearrangement joins TRBV18 to TRBJ1-2; a weak D match, TRBD1 (6 bases). Trimming took off 3 bases at V and 4 bases at J, with 12 bases between the two ends. The V gene's germline CDR1 is KGHSH and CDR2 LQKENI. CDR3 size: 14 residues. CDR3 loop: CASSPRGGPYGYTF. The DNA of the CDR3 is TGTGCCAGCTCACCCCGCGGGGGCCCCTATGGCTACACCTTC.

V and J are TRBV27 and TRBJ2-3, with a weak D call TRBD2 (6 bases). Germline values: CDR1 MNHEY, CDR2 SMNVEV (reference sequence). V lost 6 bases and J 4 bases, leaving 23 bases between the germline ends. CDR3 length: 17 residues. CDR3 region: CASSLFGRGPEADTQYF. CDR3 nucleotides: TGTGCCAGCAGCCTTTTTGGGCGGGGCCCCGAGGCAGATACGCAGTATTTT.

This clone was counted at least ten times. The rearrangement links TRBV3-1 (or the pseudogene TRBV3-2) to TRBJ2-1; D gene uncertain. Germline loops: CDR1 LGHDT, CDR2 YNNKEL (reference sequence). Trimming took off 0 bases at V and 0 bases at J, with 6 bases between the two ends. This CDR3 spans 15 amino acids. CDR3 nucleotides: TGTGCCAGCAGCCAAGATCACTACTCCTACAATGAGCAGTTCTTC. Residues: CASSQDHYSYNEQFF.

V is TRBV6-1 and J is TRBJ1-2; D gene unclear. This CDR3 has 14 amino acids. The V and J ends lost 1 base and 4 bases respectively, with 10 bases between them. Germline assignment: CDR1 MNHNS and CDR2 SASEGT. The CDR3 here is CASSEVDFPYGYTF. CDR3 coding DNA: TGTGCCAGCAGTGAAGTGGACTTCCCCTATGGCTACACCTTC.

The V call is TRBV29-1, the J call TRBJ2-7; D gene unclear. Germline V CDR1 and CDR2: SQVTM, ANQGSEA. Trimming left V 3 bases short and J 2 bases short, with 11 bases between. The CDR3 contains 13 residues. The CDR3 DNA reads as TGCAGCGTTGAGACACCGAACACCTACGAGCAGTACTTC. Residues: CSVETPNTYEQYF.

J is TRBJ1-2 and V is TRBV3-1 (or the pseudogene TRBV3-2); 9 bases match TRBD1. Germline V gives CDR1 LGHDT, CDR2 YNNKEL (reference sequence). V was clipped by 4 bases and J by 2 bases; unmatched bases: 8. The CDR3 is made up of 16 amino acids. This chain's CDR3 is CASSPMMGQGNYGYTF. Here the CDR3 DNA reads TGTGCCAGCAGCCCGATGATGGGACAGGGAAACTATGGCTACACCTTC.

Only one count was recorded for this clone. The gene calls are TRBV19 and TRBJ1-1; 8 bases line up with TRBD1. The CDR3 covers 15 residues. The trim removed 4 bases at V and 1 base at J, leaving 5 bases unmatched. Germline values: CDR1 LNHDA, CDR2 SQIVND (reference sequence). This CDR3 is CASSTTGTGNTEAFF. As DNA, the CDR3 is TGTGCCAGTAGTACGACCGGGACAGGGAACACTGAAGCTTTCTTT. The variable domain in full, completed from reference TRBV19 and TRBJ1-1, reads DGGITQSPKYLFRKEGQNVTLSCEQNLNHDAMYWYRQDPGQGLRLIYYSQIVNDFQKGDIAEGYSVSREKKESFPLTVTSAQKNPTAFYLCASSTTGTGNTEAFFGQGTRLTVV.

J is TRBJ2-3 and V is TRBV2, with TRBD2 matching 8 bases. Germline CDR1 and CDR2: SNHLY and FYNNEI. The junction had 5 bases not matched to a gene; V was cut back by 6 bases and J by 0 bases. The CDR3 contains 15 residues. Here the CDR3 DNA reads TGTGCCAGCAGAAGACTAGCGCAAAGCACAGATACGCAGTATTTT. Its translation: CASRRLAQSTDTQYF.

This chain uses TRBV5-1 with TRBJ2-1; 10 nucleotides align to TRBD1. The trim removed 1 base at V and 7 bases at J, leaving 8 bases unmatched. Germline V gene lookup returns CDR1 SGHRS and CDR2 YFSETQ. The CDR3 loop spans 16 amino acids. CDR3 sequence (DNA): TGCGCCAGCAGCTTGACTCCGGGACAGGGGCGAAATGAGCAGTTCTTC. Encoded protein: CASSLTPGQGRNEQFF.

This sequence joins TRBV6-2 or TRBV6-3 and TRBJ1-1; 7 bases map to TRBD1. Looked up from germline, CDR1 is MNHEY and CDR2 is SVGEGT. Trimming took 5 bases from V and 2 from J; bases not matched to a gene: 11. The CDR3 is made up of 16 amino acids. CDR3 sequence (DNA): TGTGCCAGCAGTCGGGGAAAAACAGGGGCCAACACTGAAGCTTTCTTT. It codes for CASSRGKTGANTEAFF.

The chain combines TRBV5-4 with TRBJ1-6, with 9 positions matching TRBD1. Unmatched junction bases numbered 4, after V lost 3 bases and J lost 0 bases. The CDR3 runs 17 residues. Germline lookup yields CDR1 SGHNT and CDR2 YYREEE (reference sequence). As DNA, the CDR3 is TGTGCCAGCAGCTCTACAGGGGGCGCCTCCTATAATTCACCCCTCCACTTT. This codes for CASSSTGGASYNSPLHF.

V gene TRBV28 combines with J gene TRBJ1-2, with D hard to call. The V gene lost 1 base and the J gene lost 4 bases, with 10 bases spanning the gap. The CDR3 runs 14 residues. The germline V gene has CDR1 MDHEN and CDR2 SYDVKM. The DNA for the CDR3 is TGTGCCAGCAGTTTATTATCGCGGAGCTATGGCTACACCTTC. It codes for CASSLLSRSYGYTF.

The rearrangement joins TRBV2 to TRBJ1-6; the D is unclear. Trimming left V 5 bases short and J 3 bases short, with 11 bases between. There are 15 residues in the CDR3. CDR1 and CDR2 from the germline V gene are SNHLY and FYNNEI. The CDR3 loop is CASSLTRIYNSPLHF. The CDR3 DNA reads TGTGCCAGCAGTTTGACGAGGATCTATAATTCACCCCTCCACTTT.

V is TRBV5-1 and J is TRBJ1-5; D ambiguous. The CDR3 is made up of 13 amino acids. CDR1 and CDR2 from the germline V gene are SGHRS and YFSETQ. Trimming cost V 5 bases and J 3 bases, with 9 bases left between them. The CDR3 DNA follows: TGCGCCAGCAGTGCGGAGACCAATCAGCCCCAGCATTTT. Its protein is CASSAETNQPQHF.

The chain couples TRBV5-1 to TRBJ2-5; 10 positions agree with TRBD2. The CDR3 contains 16 residues. In germline, CDR1 is SGHRS, CDR2 YFSETQ. V lost 7 bases to trimming and J lost 0 bases; unmatched junction nucleotides: 9. This CDR3 is CASHPGLATYQETQYF. For the CDR3, the DNA is TGCGCCAGCCACCCGGGACTAGCGACGTACCAAGAGACCCAGTACTTC. Supplemented by reference TRBV5-1 and TRBJ2-5, the full variable domain reads KAGVTQTPRYLIKTRGQQVTLSCSPISGHRSVSWYQQTPGQGLQFLFEYFSETQRNKGNFPGRFSGRQFSNSRSEMNVSTLELGDSALYLCASHPGLATYQETQYFGPGTRLLVL.

The chain combines TRBV6-5 with TRBJ1-1; D unclear. This CDR3 has 15 amino acids. Germline CDR1 reads MNHEY; CDR2 reads SVGAGI. The V end was cut by 7 bases, the J end by 0 bases, with 15 bases between. CDR3 sequence reads: CASTFVGEVNTEAFF. Here the CDR3 DNA reads TGTGCCAGCACATTTGTCGGGGAAGTGAACACTGAAGCTTTCTTT.

The CDR3 reads CASSLRRVPYEQYF. The CDR3 coding sequence is TGCGCCAGCAGCCTGCGGAGAGTTCCCTACGAGCAGTACTTC. This chain links TRBV5-1 with TRBJ2-7; D uncertain. The CDR3 runs to 14 residues. From germline, CDR1 is SGHRS and CDR2 YFSETQ. V lost 4 bases, J lost 2 bases, and 13 bases lay in between.

V usage is TRBV6-5 and J usage is TRBJ1-2, with no clear D. Germline V gene lookup returns CDR1 MNHEY and CDR2 SVGAGI. V was clipped by 2 bases and J by 5 bases, with 18 bases between them. The CDR3 extends over 16 amino acids. The CDR3 loop is CASSYPTEGMGYGYTF. CDR3 in DNA: TGTGCCAGCAGTTACCCTACAGAGGGTATGGGGTATGGCTACACCTTC.

This chain connects TRBV12-3 or TRBV12-4 to TRBJ1-2, with 9 bases aligning to TRBD1. CDR3 size: 13 residues. The ends lost 11 bases at V and 4 bases at J; junction bases unmatched: 8. This CDR3 is CACPGTGSYGYTF. The DNA of the CDR3 is TGTGCCTGCCCCGGGACAGGGAGCTATGGCTACACCTTC.

The chain employs TRBV28 and TRBJ2-6, with D maybe TRBD1 (6 bases). The germline V gene encodes CDR1 MDHEN and CDR2 SYDVKM. Trimming shortened V by 5 bases and J by 9 bases, and 11 bases separated the two germline ends. CDR3 length equals 13 residues. The CDR3, as DNA: TGTGCCAGCAGTGAAGGGGGTGGCAACGTCCTGACTTTC. Translation: CASSEGGGNVLTF.